One sample yielded the 21 T cell receptor beta chains listed below, sequenced in a study of response to subunit inactivated influenza vaccine. One entry per CDR3 protein, called by TCRdb with MiXCR from the RT-PCR reads. Among hundreds of thousands of distinct CDR3 sequences listed, around 18% were seen once. The material was PBMCs from blood, obtained around 5 days after vaccination. These receptors were obtained from a man over 45 who received an inactivated influenza vaccine.

V is TRBV11-2 and J is TRBJ1-3; D is unclear. The CDR3 is made up of 15 amino acids. V lost 1 base to trimming and J lost 0 bases, with 7 bases between them. Per germline, CDR1 SGHAT and CDR2 FQNNGV. CDR3 bases: TGTGCCAGCAGCTTAGTCTTGGGCTCTGGAAACACCATATATTTT. It encodes CASSLVLGSGNTIYF.

This clonotype was seen many times. The chain carries TRBV12-3 or TRBV12-4 and TRBJ2-1, with 8 bases identical to TRBD1. The CDR3 totals 16 residues. V was pared by 6 bases and J by 3 bases, with 10 bases of the junction left unmatched. The CDR3 DNA reads TGTGCCAGCAGACCAGCCGGGACAGGACACTACAATGAGCAGTTCTTC. Its protein product is CASRPAGTGHYNEQFF.

There are a few counts of this clonotype. The chain has TRBV27 and TRBJ2-2, with D possibly TRBD2 on 6 matching bases. CDR1 and CDR2 (germline): MNHEY, SMNVEV (reference sequence). This CDR3 spans 16 amino acids. V shed 5 bases and J shed 4 bases, with 17 bases lying between them. CDR3 bases: TGTGCCAGCAGTCTAGGAGGGATAGGGCCCACCGGGGAGCTGTTTTTT. It is translated as CASSLGGIGPTGELFF.

This clonotype was recorded a few times. The chain joins TRBV12-3 or TRBV12-4 to TRBJ2-7; D is uncertain. The CDR3 sequence is 14 residues long. Between the trimmed V and J ends, which lost 2 bases and 4 bases, there was a span of 12 bases. CDR3 amino acids: CASSLQNPPYEQYF. CDR3 in DNA: TGTGCCAGCAGTTTACAGAACCCTCCATACGAGCAGTACTTC.

This clonotype was picked up many times. The rearrangement uses TRBV10-3 and TRBJ2-7, with 7 bases fitting TRBD2. This CDR3 contains 15 residues. Germline V gene data show CDR1 as ENHRY and CDR2 as SYGVKD. J was trimmed by 2 bases and V by 5 bases; bases with no gene match: 9. The CDR3 reads CAISPVGGRPYEQYF. CDR3 bases: TGTGCCATCAGTCCTGTGGGAGGGCGACCCTACGAGCAGTACTTC.

This sequence joins TRBV19 and TRBJ1-5; the D gene is possibly TRBD1 (5 bases). Germline V gives CDR1 LNHDA, CDR2 SQIVND (reference sequence). This CDR3 is built from 14 residues. The V gene lost 7 bases and the J gene lost 0 bases, with 10 bases spanning the gap. This CDR3 reads CASKTVLSNQPQHF. The CDR3 DNA is TGTGCCAGTAAGACAGTACTTAGCAATCAGCCCCAGCATTTT. The whole variable domain, remainder taken from reference TRBV19 and TRBJ1-5, is DGGITQSPKYLFRKEGQNVTLSCEQNLNHDAMYWYRQDPGQGLRLIYYSQIVNDFQKGDIAEGYSVSREKKESFPLTVTSAQKNPTAFYLCASKTVLSNQPQHFGDGTRLSIL.

This clonotype was seen more than once but under ten times. This sequence joins TRBV13 and TRBJ2-3, with TRBD2 identical over 12 bases. Germline-derived CDR1 and CDR2 are PRHDT and FYEKMQ (reference sequence). This CDR3 spans 16 amino acids. V trimming: 5 bases; J trimming: 6 bases; junction bases outside the gene matches: 9. CDR3 residues: CASSTWTSGVVDTQYF. CDR3 nucleotides: TGTGCCAGCAGCACCTGGACTAGCGGGGTGGTCGATACGCAGTATTTT.

This chain connects TRBV11-2 to TRBJ1-6; 10 bases agree with TRBD1. From germline, CDR1 is SGHAT and CDR2 FQNNGV. This CDR3 has 17 amino acids. V was clipped by 7 bases and J by 5 bases; unmatched bases: 11. The CDR3 DNA reads as TGTGCCAGCACCCGAAGACAGGGGGCTCTCAATAATTCACCCCTCCACTTT. Its translation is CASTRRQGALNNSPLHF. The full variable domain, rest sourced from reference TRBV11-2 and TRBJ1-6, is EAGVAQSPRYKIIEKRQSVAFWCNPISGHATLYWYQQILGQGPKLLIQFQNNGVVDDSQLPKDRFSAERLKGVDSTLKIQPAKLEDSAVYLCASTRRQGALNNSPLHFGNGTRLTVT.

At least ten counts were recorded for this clonotype. This chain connects TRBV7-2 to TRBJ2-6, with 8 bases aligning to TRBD2. The CDR3 is 16 residues long. Germline V gene lookup returns CDR1 SGHTA and CDR2 FQGNSA. V was clipped by 2 bases and J by 3 bases; unmatched bases: 3. The CDR3 sequence is CASSLLGGVGANVLTF. The CDR3 DNA reads TGTGCCAGCAGCTTACTCGGGGGGGTTGGGGCCAACGTCCTGACTTTC.

The chain links TRBV12-3 or TRBV12-4 to TRBJ2-7, with D unresolved. The CDR3 loop spans 14 amino acids. V dropped 4 bases and J dropped 2 bases, with 12 bases sitting between them. The DNA for the CDR3 is TGTGCCAGCAGTTCGGGTCCCGGAACCTACGAGCAGTACTTC. This translates into CASSSGPGTYEQYF.

J is TRBJ2-5 and V is TRBV4-1; D not certain. Trimming left V 2 bases short and J 4 bases short, with 11 bases between. Germline values: CDR1 MGHRA, CDR2 YSYEKL. The CDR3 covers 14 residues. DNA for the CDR3: TGCGCCAGCAGCCAAAAAAGGGAAGGAGAGACCCAGTACTTC. Translated, it gives CASSQKREGETQYF.

This clonotype occurred many times. The chain carries TRBV5-1 and TRBJ2-1; no definite D call. Germline-derived CDR1 and CDR2 are SGHRS and YFSETQ. This CDR3 spans 14 amino acids. V lost 0 bases and J lost 8, with 12 bases in between. CDR3 nucleotides: TGCGCCAGCAGCTTGGCCGGTAGTCGGGATGAGCAGTTCTTC. Translated, it gives CASSLAGSRDEQFF.

This clonotype was observed a handful of times. The chain carries TRBV24-1 and TRBJ2-3; a possible D gene is TRBD2 (6 bases). This CDR3 is 14 amino acids long. Germline V gives CDR1 KGHDR, CDR2 SFDVKD. With 5 bases removed from V and 5 bases from J, the gap between germline ends came to 13 bases. CDR3 sequence (DNA): TGTGCCACCAGTGTGGCGGGAACAGGAGATACGCAGTATTTT. This sequence encodes CATSVAGTGDTQYF.

This clonotype came up many times. The rearrangement links TRBV2 to TRBJ2-3; 10 bases fit TRBD2. In germline, CDR1 is SNHLY, CDR2 FYNNEI. Trimming took 5 bases from V and 1 from J; bases not matched to a gene: 3. This CDR3 spans 15 amino acids. In DNA, the CDR3 is TGTGCCAGCAGTTTCACTAGCGGGGGCACAGATACGCAGTATTTT. Translation: CASSFTSGGTDTQYF.

This clonotype was counted many times. The chain recombines TRBV20-1 with TRBJ1-6; tentative D call: TRBD1 (6 bases). V lost 6 bases to trimming and J lost 7 bases, with 13 bases between them. This CDR3 region has 13 residues. Germline loops: CDR1 DFQATT, CDR2 SNEGSKA (reference sequence). This CDR3 is CSANRDINSPLHF. Written as DNA, the CDR3 is TGCAGTGCAAACCGGGACATCAATTCACCCCTCCACTTT.

This clonotype showed up just a few times. The chain uses TRBV29-1 and TRBJ2-5; no definite D call. The CDR3 runs 13 residues. Trimming removed 0 bases at V and 3 bases at J, with 8 bases between. The germline CDR1 and CDR2 sequences are SQVTM and ANQGSEA. This chain's CDR3 is CSVEDMGEETQYF. CDR3 DNA sequence: TGCAGCGTTGAAGATATGGGTGAAGAGACCCAGTACTTC.

The V gene is TRBV28, the J gene TRBJ2-3, with 9 bases matching TRBD2. V trimming: 4 bases; J trimming: 1 base; junction bases outside the gene matches: 6. This CDR3 contains 16 residues. CDR1 and CDR2 from the germline V gene are MDHEN and SYDVKM. The CDR3 DNA follows: TGTGCCAGCAGTTCCCCGACTAGCGGACGCACAGATACGCAGTATTTT. This translates into CASSSPTSGRTDTQYF.

The table lists this clonotype with a few counts. V and J are TRBV5-1 and TRBJ2-2; no firm D call. The V and J ends lost 0 bases and 7 bases respectively, with 16 bases between them. The CDR3 has 16 residues. CDR1 is SGHRS, CDR2 YFSETQ, per germline. The CDR3 DNA follows: TGCGCCAGCAGCTTGGGAGGTCGGCGCCATGGCGGGGAGCTGTTTTTT. Amino acids: CASSLGGRRHGGELFF.

This clonotype has a handful of counts. This sequence joins TRBV28 and TRBJ2-5; TRBD1 matches 7 bases. There are 12 residues in the CDR3. V trimming: 8 bases; J trimming: 1 base; junction bases outside the gene matches: 1. CDR1 and CDR2 from the germline V gene are MDHEN and SYDVKM. CDR3: CASGQVQETQYF. As DNA, the CDR3 is TGTGCCAGCGGACAGGTCCAAGAGACCCAGTACTTC. The full variable domain, with the rest looked up from reference TRBV28 and TRBJ2-5, is DVKVTQSSRYLVKRTGEKVFLECVQDMDHENMFWYRQDPGLGLRLIYFSYDVKMKEKGDIPEGYSVSREKKERFSLILESASTNQTSMYLCASGQVQETQYFGPGTRLLVL.

This clonotype has at least ten counts. This chain connects TRBV5-1 to TRBJ1-6; D is unclear. Trimming shortened V by 0 bases and J by 5 bases, and 9 bases separated the two germline ends. The CDR3 runs 15 residues. CDR1 is SGHRS, CDR2 YFSETQ, per germline. The CDR3 sequence is CASSLGPSDNSPLHF. The DNA for the CDR3 is TGCGCCAGCAGCTTGGGTCCAAGTGATAATTCACCCCTCCACTTT.

The rearrangement joins TRBV6-1 to TRBJ2-4, with 13 bases lining up with TRBD2. The V gene's germline CDR1 is MNHNS and CDR2 SASEGT. The trim removed 6 bases at V and 3 bases at J, leaving 2 bases unmatched. The length of the CDR3 is 15 residues. CDR3 in amino acids: CASRGLAGNKNIQYF. The DNA of the CDR3 is TGTGCCAGCAGGGGACTAGCGGGGAACAAAAACATTCAGTACTTC.